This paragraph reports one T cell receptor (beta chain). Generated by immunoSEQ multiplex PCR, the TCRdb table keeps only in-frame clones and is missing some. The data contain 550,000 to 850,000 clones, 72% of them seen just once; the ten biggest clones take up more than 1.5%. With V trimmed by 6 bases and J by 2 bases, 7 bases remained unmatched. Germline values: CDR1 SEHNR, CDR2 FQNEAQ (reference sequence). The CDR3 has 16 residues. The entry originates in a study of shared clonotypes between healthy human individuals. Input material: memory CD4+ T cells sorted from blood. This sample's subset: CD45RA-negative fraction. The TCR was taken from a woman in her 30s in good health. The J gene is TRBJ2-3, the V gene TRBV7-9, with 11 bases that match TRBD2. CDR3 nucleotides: TGTGCCAGCAGAACTATAGCGGGAGGGATCACAGATACGCAGTATTTT. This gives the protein CASRTIAGGITDTQYF.